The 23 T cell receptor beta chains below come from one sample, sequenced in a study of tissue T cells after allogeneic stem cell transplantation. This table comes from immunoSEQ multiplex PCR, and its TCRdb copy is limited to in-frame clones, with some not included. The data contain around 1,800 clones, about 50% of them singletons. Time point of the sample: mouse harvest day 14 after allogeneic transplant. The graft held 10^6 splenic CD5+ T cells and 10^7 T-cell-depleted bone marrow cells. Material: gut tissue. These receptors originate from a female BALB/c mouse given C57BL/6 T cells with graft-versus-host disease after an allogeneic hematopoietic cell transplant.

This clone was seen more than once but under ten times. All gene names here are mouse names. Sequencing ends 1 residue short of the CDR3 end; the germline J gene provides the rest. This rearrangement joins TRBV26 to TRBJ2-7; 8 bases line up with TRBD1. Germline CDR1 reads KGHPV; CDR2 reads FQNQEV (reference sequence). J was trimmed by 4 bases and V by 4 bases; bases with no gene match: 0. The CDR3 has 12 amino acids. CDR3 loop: CASSRTGYEQYF. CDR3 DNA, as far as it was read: TGTGCCAGCAGTCGGACAGGGTATGAACAGTAC.

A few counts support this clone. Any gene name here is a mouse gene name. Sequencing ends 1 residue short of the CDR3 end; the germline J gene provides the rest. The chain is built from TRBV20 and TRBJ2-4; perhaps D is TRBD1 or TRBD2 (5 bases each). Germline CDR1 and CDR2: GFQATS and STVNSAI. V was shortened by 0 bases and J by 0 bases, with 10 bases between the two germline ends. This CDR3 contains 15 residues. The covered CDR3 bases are TGTGGTGCTAGGGAGAACGGGGCGAGTCAAAACACCTTGTAC. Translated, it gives CGARENGASQNTLY. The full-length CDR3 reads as CGARENGASQNTLYF.

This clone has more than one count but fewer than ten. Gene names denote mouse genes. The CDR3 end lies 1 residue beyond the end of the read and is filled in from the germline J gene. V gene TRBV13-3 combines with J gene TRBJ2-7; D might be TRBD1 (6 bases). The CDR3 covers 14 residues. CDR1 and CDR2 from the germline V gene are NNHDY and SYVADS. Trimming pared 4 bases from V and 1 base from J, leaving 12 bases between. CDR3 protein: CASSLDRKSYEQYF. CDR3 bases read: TGTGCCAGCAGTTTGGACAGAAAATCCTATGAACAGTAC.

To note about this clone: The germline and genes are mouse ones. The CDR3 loop is CAWSLGTGGNERLFF. Partial CDR3 DNA: TGTGCCTGGAGTCTCGGGACAGGGGGCAACGAAAGATTATTT. V usage is TRBV31 and J usage is TRBJ1-4, with 11 bases matching TRBD1. The read gets to within 1 residue of the CDR3 end, and the germline J gene fills in the rest. V was pared by 0 bases and J by 4 bases, with 1 base of the junction left unmatched. The germline V gene has CDR1 GKSSPN and CDR2 SITVG. The CDR3 sequence is 15 residues long.

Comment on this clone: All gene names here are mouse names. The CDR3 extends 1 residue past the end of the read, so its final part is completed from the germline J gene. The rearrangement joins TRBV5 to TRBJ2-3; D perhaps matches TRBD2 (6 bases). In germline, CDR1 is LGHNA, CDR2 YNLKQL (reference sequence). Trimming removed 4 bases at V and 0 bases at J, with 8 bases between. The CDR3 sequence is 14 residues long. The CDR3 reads CASSPWGSAETLYF. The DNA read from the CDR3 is TGTGCCAGCAGCCCTTGGGGGAGTGCAGAAACGCTGTAT.

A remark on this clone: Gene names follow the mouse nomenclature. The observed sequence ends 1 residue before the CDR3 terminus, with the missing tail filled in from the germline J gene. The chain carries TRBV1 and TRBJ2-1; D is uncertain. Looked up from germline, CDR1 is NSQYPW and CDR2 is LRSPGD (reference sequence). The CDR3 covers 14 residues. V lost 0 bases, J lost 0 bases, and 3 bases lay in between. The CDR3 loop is CTCSAEDNYAEQFF. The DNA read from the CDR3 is TGCACCTGCAGTGCAGAGGATAACTATGCTGAGCAGTTC.

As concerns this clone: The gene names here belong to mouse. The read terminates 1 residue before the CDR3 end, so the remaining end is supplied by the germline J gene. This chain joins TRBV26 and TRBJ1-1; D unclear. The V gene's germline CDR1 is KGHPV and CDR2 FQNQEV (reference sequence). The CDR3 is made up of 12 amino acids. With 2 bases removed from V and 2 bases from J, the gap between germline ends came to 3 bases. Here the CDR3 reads CASSLINTEVFF. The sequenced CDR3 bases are TGTGCCAGCAGTCTGATTAACACAGAAGTCTTC.

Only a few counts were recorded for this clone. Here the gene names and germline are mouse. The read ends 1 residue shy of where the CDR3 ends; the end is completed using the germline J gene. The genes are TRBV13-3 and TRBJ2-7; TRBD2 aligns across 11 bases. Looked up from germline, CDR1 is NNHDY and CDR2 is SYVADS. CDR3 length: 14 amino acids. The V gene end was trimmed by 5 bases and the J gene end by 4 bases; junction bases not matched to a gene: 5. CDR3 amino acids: CASRVLGGRYEQYF. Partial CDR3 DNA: TGTGCCAGCAGGGTACTGGGGGGGCGTTATGAACAGTAC.

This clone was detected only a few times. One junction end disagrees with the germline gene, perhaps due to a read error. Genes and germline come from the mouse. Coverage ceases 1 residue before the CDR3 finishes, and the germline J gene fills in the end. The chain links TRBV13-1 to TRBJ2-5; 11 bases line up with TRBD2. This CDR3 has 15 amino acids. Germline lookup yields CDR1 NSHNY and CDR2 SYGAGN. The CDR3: CASGDDWGGQDTQYF. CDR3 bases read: TGTGCCAGCGGTGACGACTGGGGGGGGCAAGACACCCAGTAC.

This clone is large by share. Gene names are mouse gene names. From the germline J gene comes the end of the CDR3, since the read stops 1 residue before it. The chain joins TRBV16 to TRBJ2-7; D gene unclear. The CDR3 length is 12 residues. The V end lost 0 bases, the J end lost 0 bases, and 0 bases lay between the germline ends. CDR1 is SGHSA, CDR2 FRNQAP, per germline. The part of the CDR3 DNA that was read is TGTGCAAGCAGCTTAGACTCCTATGAACAGTAC. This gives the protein CASSLDSYEQY. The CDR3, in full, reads CASSLDSYEQYF.

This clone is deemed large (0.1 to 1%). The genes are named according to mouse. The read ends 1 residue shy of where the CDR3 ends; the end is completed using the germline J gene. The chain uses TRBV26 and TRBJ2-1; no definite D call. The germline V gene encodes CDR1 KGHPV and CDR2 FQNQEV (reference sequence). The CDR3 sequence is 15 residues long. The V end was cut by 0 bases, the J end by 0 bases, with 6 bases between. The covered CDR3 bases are TGTGCCAGCAGTCTGTCTGGGTATAACTATGCTGAGCAGTTC. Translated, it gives CASSLSGYNYAEQF. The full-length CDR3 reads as CASSLSGYNYAEQFF.

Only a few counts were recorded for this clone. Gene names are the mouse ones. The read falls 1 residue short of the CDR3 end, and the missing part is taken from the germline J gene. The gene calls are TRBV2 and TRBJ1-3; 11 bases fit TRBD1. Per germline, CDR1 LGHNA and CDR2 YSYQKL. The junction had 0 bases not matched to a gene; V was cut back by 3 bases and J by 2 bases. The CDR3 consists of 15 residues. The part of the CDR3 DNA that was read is TGTGCCAGCAGCCAGGGACAGGGGGCTGGAAATACGCTCTAT. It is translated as CASSQGQGAGNTLY. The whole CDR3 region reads CASSQGQGAGNTLYF.

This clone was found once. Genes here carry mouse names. CDR3 DNA (partial): TGTGCCAGCAGTTTAGATAACCAAGACACCCAGTAC. It encodes CASSLDNQDTQY. The entire CDR3 protein is CASSLDNQDTQYF. The chain combines TRBV14 with TRBJ2-5, with unresolved D. Read sequence stops 1 residue before the CDR3 end, and the germline J gene provides the missing end. Per germline, CDR1 SGHDT and CDR2 FRDEAV. V dropped 2 bases and J dropped 0 bases, with 4 bases sitting between them. This CDR3 region has 13 residues. Based on the CDR3 plus reference TRBV14 and TRBJ2-5, the full variable domain is EAGVTQSPRYAVLQEGQAVSFWCDPISGHDTLYWYQQPRDQGPQLLVYFRDEAVIDNSQLPSDRFSAVRPKGTNSTLKIQSAKQGDTATYLCASSLDNQDTQYFGPGTRLLVL.

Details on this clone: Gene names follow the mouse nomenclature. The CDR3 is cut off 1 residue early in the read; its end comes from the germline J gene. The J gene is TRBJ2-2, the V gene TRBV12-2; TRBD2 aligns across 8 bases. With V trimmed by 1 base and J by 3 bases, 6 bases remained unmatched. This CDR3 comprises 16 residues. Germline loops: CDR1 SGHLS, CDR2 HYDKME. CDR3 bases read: TGTGCCAGCTCTCTGGAGGGGGGGCGCTACACCGGGCAGCTCTAC. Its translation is CASSLEGGRYTGQLY. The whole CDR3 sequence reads CASSLEGGRYTGQLYF. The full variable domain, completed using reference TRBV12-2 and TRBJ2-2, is NSGVVQSPRYIIKGKGERSILKCIPISGHLSVAWYQQTQGQELKFFIQHYDKMERDKGNLPSRFSVQQFDDYHSEMNMSALELEDSAVYFCASSLEGGRYTGQLYFGEGSKLTVL.

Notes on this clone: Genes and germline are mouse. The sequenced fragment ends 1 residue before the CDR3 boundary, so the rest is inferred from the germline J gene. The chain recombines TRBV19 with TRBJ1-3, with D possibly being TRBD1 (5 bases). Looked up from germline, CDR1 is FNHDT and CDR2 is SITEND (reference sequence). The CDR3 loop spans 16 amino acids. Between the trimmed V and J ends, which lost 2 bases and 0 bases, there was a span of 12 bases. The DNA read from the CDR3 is TGTGCCAGCAGTATTAGAACAGGAACTTCTGGAAATACGCTCTAT. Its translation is CASSIRTGTSGNTLY. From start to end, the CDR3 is CASSIRTGTSGNTLYF.

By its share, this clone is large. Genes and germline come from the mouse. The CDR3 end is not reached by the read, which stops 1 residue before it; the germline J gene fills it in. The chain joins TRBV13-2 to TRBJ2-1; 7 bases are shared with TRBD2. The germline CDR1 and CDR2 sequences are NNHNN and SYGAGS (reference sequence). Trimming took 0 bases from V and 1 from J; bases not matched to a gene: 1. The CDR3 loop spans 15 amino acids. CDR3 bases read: TGTGCCAGCGGTGATGCCTGGGGGAACTATGCTGAGCAGTTC. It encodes CASGDAWGNYAEQF. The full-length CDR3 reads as CASGDAWGNYAEQFF.

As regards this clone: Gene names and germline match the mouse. The CDR3 sequence: CASRLGGPQDTQYF. The CDR3 DNA, read in part, is TGTGCCAGCAGACTGGGGGGGCCTCAAGACACCCAGTAC. The chain carries TRBV24 and TRBJ2-5; 11 bases map to TRBD2. The read stops 1 residue short of the end of the CDR3; the missing end is completed from the germline J gene. The germline CDR1 and CDR2 sequences are KGHTA and FRNEEI. Unmatched junction bases numbered 2, after V lost 6 bases and J lost 3 bases. The length of the CDR3 is 14 residues.

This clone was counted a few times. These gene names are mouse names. CDR3 protein: CASSEAQGAFTGQLYF. CDR3 bases read: TGTGCCAGCAGTGAAGCTCAGGGGGCTTTCACCGGGCAGCTCTAC. The gene calls are TRBV13-1 and TRBJ2-2; 8 positions agree with TRBD1. The read ends 1 residue before the CDR3 terminus; that terminus is restored from the germline J gene. Trimming took 2 bases from V and 4 from J; bases not matched to a gene: 7. CDR1 and CDR2 from the germline V gene are NSHNY and SYGAGN. This CDR3 region has 16 residues.

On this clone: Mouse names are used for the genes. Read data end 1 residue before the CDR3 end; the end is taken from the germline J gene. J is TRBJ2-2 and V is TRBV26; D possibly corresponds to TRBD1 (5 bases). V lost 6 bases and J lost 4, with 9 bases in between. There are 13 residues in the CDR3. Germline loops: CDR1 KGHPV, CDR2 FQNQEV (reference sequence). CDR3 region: CASRAGFTGQLYF. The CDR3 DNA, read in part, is TGTGCCAGCAGGGCAGGGTTCACCGGGCAGCTCTAC.

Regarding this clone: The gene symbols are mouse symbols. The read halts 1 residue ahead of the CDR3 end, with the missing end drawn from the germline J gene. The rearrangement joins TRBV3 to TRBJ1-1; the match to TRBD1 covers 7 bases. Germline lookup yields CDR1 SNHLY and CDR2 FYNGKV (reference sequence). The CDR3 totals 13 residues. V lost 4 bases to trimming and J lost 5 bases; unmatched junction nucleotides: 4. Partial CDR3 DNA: TGTGCCAGCAGCTCGACAGGGCGGACAGAAGTCTTC. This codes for CASSSTGRTEVF. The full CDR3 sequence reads CASSSTGRTEVFF. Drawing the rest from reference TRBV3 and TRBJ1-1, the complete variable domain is GPKVLQIPSHQIIDMGQMVTLNCDPVSNHLYFYWYKQILGQQMEFLVNFYNGKVMEKSKLFKDQFSVERPDGSYFTLKIQPTALEDSAVYFCASSSTGRTEVFFGKGTRLTVV.

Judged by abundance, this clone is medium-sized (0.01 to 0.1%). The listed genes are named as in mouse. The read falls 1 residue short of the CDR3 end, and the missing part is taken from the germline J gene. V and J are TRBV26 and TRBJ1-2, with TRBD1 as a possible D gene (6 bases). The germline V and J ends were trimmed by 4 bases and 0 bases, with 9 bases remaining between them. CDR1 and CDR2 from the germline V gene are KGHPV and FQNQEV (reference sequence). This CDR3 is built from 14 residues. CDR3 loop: CASSRGTSNSDYTF. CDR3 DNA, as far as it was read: TGTGCCAGCAGTCGCGGGACATCAAACTCCGACTACACC.

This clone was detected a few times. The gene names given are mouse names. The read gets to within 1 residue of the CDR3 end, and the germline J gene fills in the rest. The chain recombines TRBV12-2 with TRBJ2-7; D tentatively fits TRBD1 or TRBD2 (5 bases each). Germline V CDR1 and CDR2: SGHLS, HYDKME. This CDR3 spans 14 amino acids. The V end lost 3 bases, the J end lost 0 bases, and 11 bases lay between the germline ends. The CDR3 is CASSYRDGSYEQYF. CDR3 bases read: TGTGCCAGCTCTTATCGGGACGGCTCCTATGAACAGTAC.

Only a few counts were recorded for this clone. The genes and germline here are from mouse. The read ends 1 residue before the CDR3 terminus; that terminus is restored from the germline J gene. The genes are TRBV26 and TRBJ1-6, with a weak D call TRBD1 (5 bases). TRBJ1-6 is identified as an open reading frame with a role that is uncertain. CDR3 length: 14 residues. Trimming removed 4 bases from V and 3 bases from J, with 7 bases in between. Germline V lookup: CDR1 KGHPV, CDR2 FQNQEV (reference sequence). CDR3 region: CASSPQGYNSPLYF. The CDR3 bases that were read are TGTGCCAGCAGTCCTCAGGGCTATAATTCGCCCCTCTAC.